The rows below give T cell receptor beta chains drawn from one sample of a study of OX40 agonist ivuxolimab in advanced cancers. Produced via immunoSEQ multiplex PCR; TCRdb's table is partial and in-frame only. The sample holds over 5,000 clones, 77% seen once. The sample here was CD4+ or CD8+ T cells sorted from blood, taken in a trial of the OX40 agonist ivuxolimab. The receptors were sampled from an adult with an advanced solid tumor such as melanoma, head and neck, liver or kidney cancer. Both conserved end residues are part of each CDR3. The D gene is left open where the match is weak. Size is stated for part of the rows, as once, few or many counts, or as a class when the clone is expanded.

TGTGCCAGCAGCCTCGGCGGGGCCCACACAGATACGCAGTATTTT	CASSLGGAHTDTQYF	TRBJ2-3	.	.	TRBV14
TGTGCCAGCAGCCAACTGCGATCAGATACGCAGTATTTT	CASSQLRSDTQYF	TRBJ2-3	few	.	TRBV14
TGCGCCAGCAGTGTGGGACAGGGGGACTACGAGCAGTACTTC	CASSVGQGDYEQYF	TRBJ2-7	.	TRBD1	TRBV10-1
TGTGCCAGCACCGTCTCTGGGGCCAACGTCCTGACTTTC	CASTVSGANVLTF	TRBJ2-6	.	.	TRBV11-2
TGTGCCAGCAGCCCCTCCTCCTGGCGGTATATAACAGATACGCAGTATTTT	CASSPSSWRYITDTQYF	TRBJ2-3	.	.	TRBV7-8
TGTGCCAGCAGCTTGAGCGGGAGGGCCCTCGAGCAGTACTTC	CASSLSGRALEQYF	TRBJ2-7	few	TRBD2	TRBV7-9
TGCGCCAGCAGCCAAGATGGAGGGGGCTTAGGGCAGCCCCAGCATTTT	CASSQDGGGLGQPQHF	TRBJ1-5	.	TRBD1	TRBV4-1
TGTGCCAGCAGTCTAGGGCCTCCGAGCTACGAGCAGTACTTC	CASSLGPPSYEQYF	TRBJ2-7	once	.	TRBV28
TGTGCCAGCAGCTTTGGACTAGCGGGGGCCACAGATACGCAGTATTTT	CASSFGLAGATDTQYF	TRBJ2-3	.	TRBD2	TRBV7-9
TGTGCCAGCAGTCCCCTATTCGGCGTTAGCACAGATACGCAGTATTTT	CASSPLFGVSTDTQYF	TRBJ2-3	.	.	TRBV6-4
TGTGCCAGCAGGGCAGGGGGCTGGACTGAAGCTTTCTTT	CASRAGGWTEAFF	TRBJ1-1	.	TRBD1	TRBV27
TGTGCCAGCTCCACTTCGGAGACCCAGTACTTC	CASSTSETQYF	TRBJ2-5	.	.	TRBV6-5
TGCGCCAGCCTCCTAGCGGGGAGCTACGAGCAGTACTTC	CASLLAGSYEQYF	TRBJ2-7	.	TRBD2	TRBV10-2
TGTGCCAGCAGCGAGGGACCGATCTACAATGAGCAGTTCTTC	CASSEGPIYNEQFF	TRBJ2-1	.	.	TRBV5-6
TGTGCCAGCAGCTTTCTATATCGCACAGATACGCAGTATTTT	CASSFLYRTDTQYF	TRBJ2-3	.	.	TRBV7-8
TGTGCCAGCAGTTTATCCGGGGCGGGATACAATGAGCAGTTCTTC	CASSLSGAGYNEQFF	TRBJ2-1	.	.	TRBV27
TGCGCCAGCAGCCAAGTGTGGGGGGGCGCCTCCTACGAGCAGTACTTC	CASSQVWGGASYEQYF	TRBJ2-7	.	.	TRBV4-1
TGTGCCAGCAACCTGGGCGTCTCCTACAATGAGCAGTTCTTC	CASNLGVSYNEQFF	TRBJ2-1	.	.	TRBV19
TGTGCCAGCAGCGTAGACGGGGGGGACCAAGAGACCCAGTACTTC	CASSVDGGDQETQYF	TRBJ2-5	.	TRBD2	TRBV9
TGTGCCAGCAGTTTAATGGGACTAGCGGGAGGCCCAGATACGCAGTATTTT	CASSLMGLAGGPDTQYF	TRBJ2-3	.	TRBD2	TRBV28
TGTGCCAGCAGTTATTTCGACAGCAGCACCGGGGAGCTGTTTTTT	CASSYFDSSTGELFF	TRBJ2-2	.	.	TRBV6-6
TGCGCCAGCAGCCAAGACCCGGGACCACCAGAAGCTTTCTTT	CASSQDPGPPEAFF	TRBJ1-1	few	.	TRBV4-1
TGTGCCAGCAGTTACTCGGAACTAGCGGAGGCCTACGAGCAGTACTTC	CASSYSELAEAYEQYF	TRBJ2-7	.	TRBD2	TRBV6-5
TGTGCCAGCAGCCATCCTGTCCGGGACAGGGACCTATTTAGCTCCTACGAGCAGTACTTC	CASSHPVRDRDLFSSYEQYF	TRBJ2-7	.	TRBD1	TRBV14
TGTGCCAGCAGTTTTTGGGGGACAGATACGCAGTATTTT	CASSFWGTDTQYF	TRBJ2-3	.	.	TRBV28
TGTGCCAGCCTTTCAATCACGAATGAAGCTTTCTTT	CASLSITNEAFF	TRBJ1-1	.	.	TRBV2
TGTGCCAGTAGTATAGGCCCAGGGACCAACACTGAAGCTTTCTTT	CASSIGPGTNTEAFF	TRBJ1-1	.	.	TRBV19
TGTGCCAGCACCCTAGCGGGGGCCCCAGGGGATACGCAGTATTTT	CASTLAGAPGDTQYF	TRBJ2-3	.	TRBD2	TRBV9
TGTGCCAGTAGTATTACAGGGTGGACTGAAGCTTTCTTT	CASSITGWTEAFF	TRBJ1-1	.	.	TRBV19
TGTGCCAGCAGCCCCGGGACACCAACTAGCAATCAGCCCCAGCATTTT	CASSPGTPTSNQPQHF	TRBJ1-5	.	.	TRBV21-1
TGTGCCAGCAGTGAAGGACTCGGGTTGAACACTGAAGCTTTCTTT	CASSEGLGLNTEAFF	TRBJ1-1	.	.	TRBV2
TGCGCCAGCAGTGAGTCGAAAGGGTTCGGCTACACCTTC	CASSESKGFGYTF	TRBJ1-2	few	.	TRBV10-1
TGTGCCAGCAGCTTGGCCGGGATCTTAACCGTAGAGACCCAGTACTTC	CASSLAGILTVETQYF	TRBJ2-5	.	.	TRBV5-6
TGTGCCAGCAGTTTCCTGACAGTCATGAACACTGAAGCTTTCTTT	CASSFLTVMNTEAFF	TRBJ1-1	.	.	TRBV28
TGTGCCAGCAGTTTATATGGACAGGGGGCGCCGGGCCAAGAGACCCAGTACTTC	CASSLYGQGAPGQETQYF	TRBJ2-5	few	TRBD1	TRBV27
TGTGCCAGCAGCCATACAGGGGGCCCGGCAACTAATGAAAAACTGTTTTTT	CASSHTGGPATNEKLFF	TRBJ1-4	.	TRBD1	TRBV5-5
TGTGCCAGTAGTATAGAGGCTAGCGGGAGGGCCCTTGGCTCCTACAATGAGCAGTTCTTC	CASSIEASGRALGSYNEQFF	TRBJ2-1	.	TRBD2	TRBV19
TGTGCCAGCAGCCAAGTTCCAGGGCGCTCTGGGGCCAACGTCCTGACTTTC	CASSQVPGRSGANVLTF	TRBJ2-6	.	.	TRBV14
TGTGCCAGCAGTGAAATGACAGGGACGAATCAGCCCCAGCATTTT	CASSEMTGTNQPQHF	TRBJ1-5	.	TRBD1	TRBV2
TGTGCCAGCAGCCCCCAGGGGGAGACCGGGGAGCTGTTTTTT	CASSPQGETGELFF	TRBJ2-2	.	TRBD1	TRBV7-9
TGTGCCAGCAGCGGACAGGCTTTTAGGACTGAAGCTTTCTTT	CASSGQAFRTEAFF	TRBJ1-1	.	TRBD1	TRBV27